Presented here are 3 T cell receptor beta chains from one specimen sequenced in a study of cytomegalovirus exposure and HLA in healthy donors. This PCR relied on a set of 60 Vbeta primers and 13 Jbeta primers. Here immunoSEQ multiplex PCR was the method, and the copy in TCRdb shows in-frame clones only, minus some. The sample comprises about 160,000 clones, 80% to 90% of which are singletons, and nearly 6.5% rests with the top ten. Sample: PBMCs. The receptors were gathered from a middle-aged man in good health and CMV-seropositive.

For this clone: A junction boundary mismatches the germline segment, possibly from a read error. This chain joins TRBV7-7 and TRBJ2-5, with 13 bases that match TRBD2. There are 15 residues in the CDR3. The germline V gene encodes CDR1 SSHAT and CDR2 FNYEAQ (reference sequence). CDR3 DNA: TGTGCTAGCAGCTTAGGACTAGCGGGAGTCGAGACCCAGTACTTC. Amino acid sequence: CASSLGLAGVETQYF.

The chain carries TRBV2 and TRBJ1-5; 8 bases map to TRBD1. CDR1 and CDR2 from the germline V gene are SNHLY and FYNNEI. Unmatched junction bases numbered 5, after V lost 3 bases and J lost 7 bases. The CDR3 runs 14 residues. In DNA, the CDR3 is TGTGCCAGCAGTGATTCAGGGGGCGCCCAGCCCCAGCATTTT. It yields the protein CASSDSGGAQPQHF.

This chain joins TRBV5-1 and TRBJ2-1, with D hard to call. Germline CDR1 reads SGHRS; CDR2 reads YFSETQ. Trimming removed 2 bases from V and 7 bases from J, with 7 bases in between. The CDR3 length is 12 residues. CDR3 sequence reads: CASSLLQNEQFF. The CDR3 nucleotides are TGCGCCAGCAGCTTATTGCAGAATGAGCAGTTCTTC.